This TCR beta chain is from a study of long-term antiretroviral therapy in people with HIV. Overall study results and limits: Blood collection from about 2004 to 2017 possibly occurred under older ART regimens. Spans of CDR3 length were tighter for HIV repertoires than for controls.

The CDR3 is made up of 17 amino acids. Germline-derived CDR1 and CDR2 are LGHNA and YSLEER. V shed 2 bases, J shed 0 bases, and the junction held 7 bases outside the gene matches. The immunoSEQ assay was v3.0, run at survey level. TCRdb's copy holds only in-frame clones and misses some; the assay was immunoSEQ multiplex PCR. The sample carries 15,000 to 20,000 clones, more than 75% recorded once. A word on this clone: What it recognizes is unknown.

This material consisted of unsorted PBMCs, taken 0.7 years before starting antiretroviral therapy. This chain links TRBV4-3 with TRBJ2-7; 10 bases fit TRBD1. This TCR came from a man between 50 and 59 years old with HIV. CDR3 coding DNA: TGCGCCAGCAGCCAACAGCCCGGGACAGGGGCCTCCTACGAGCAGTACTTC. Protein product: CASSQQPGTGASYEQYF.